A selection of T cell receptor beta chains follows, all from one sample in a study of T-cell memory formation after mild COVID-19. One entry per CDR3 protein, called by TCRdb with MiXCR from the 5' RACE reads. The repertoire holds roughly 300,000 distinct CDR3 sequences, with approximately 7.6% as singletons. The specimen was PBMCs or a T cell subset sorted from them (not recorded which). Receptors were obtained from a man aged 18 to 30 who had mild COVID-19 (a few samples of this study predate the infection). Cell type and time point are not known. Each CDR3 is given with its conserved first and last residue. The order of the fields is CDR3 length, clone size, D gene, J gene, V gene, CDR3 DNA, CDR3 protein. A D gene is named only where the DNA matches it firmly. Clone sizes are given selectively: once, few, many, or a class where the clone is expanded.

12	few	-	TRBJ2-1	TRBV18	TGTGCCAGCTCATTTAGGGGGGATGAGCAGTTCTTC	CASSFRGDEQFF
13	few	-	TRBJ2-3	TRBV5-1	TGCGCCAGCAGCCCCAGGAGGACGCGGGGGCGCTATTTT	CASSPRRTRGRYF
16	-	-	TRBJ2-7	TRBV9	TGTGCCAGCAGCGTCTCGTTGCGGGCAGGGCCATACGAGCAGTACTTC	CASSVSLRAGPYEQYF
13	few	-	TRBJ1-5	TRBV7-2	TGTGCCAGCAGCTTATGGGACAATCAGCCCCAGCATTTT	CASSLWDNQPQHF
14	-	-	TRBJ1-1	TRBV4-1	TGCGCCAGCAGCCAAGAGGGGGGTGACGCTGAAGCTTTCTTT	CASSQEGGDAEAFF
16	few	-	TRBJ1-4	TRBV4-3	TGCGCCAGCAGCCAAGATCTCGCAGGGGCAAGGGAAAAACTGTTTTTT	CASSQDLAGAREKLFF
11	-	-	TRBJ2-7	TRBV27	TGTGCCAGCCACTTAGGCGGCGAGCAGTACTTC	CASHLGGEQYF
15	many	-	TRBJ1-1	TRBV12-3/TRBV12-4	TGTGCCAGCAGTCCACGTTGGGGACTGAACACTGAAGCTTTCTTT	CASSPRWGLNTEAFF
15	few	-	TRBJ2-3	TRBV7-2	TGTGCCAGCAGCTTACTGGGGGGCGGGACAGATACGCAGTATTTT	CASSLLGGGTDTQYF
15	few	TRBD1	TRBJ1-6	TRBV28	TGTGCCAGCAGCCAAGGGGACAGAGCGAGTTCACCCCTCCACTTT	CASSQGDRASSPLHF
17	few	TRBD1	TRBJ2-2	TRBV9	TGTGCCAGCAGCGTAGGTACAGGGGGATTTACGGCCGGGGAGCTGTTTTTT	CASSVGTGGFTAGELFF
15	-	TRBD2	TRBJ2-5	TRBV7-3	TGTGCCAGCAGCCCAACAGCGGGGGGGCTAGAGACCCAGTACTTC	CASSPTAGGLETQYF
17	few	TRBD1	TRBJ1-5	TRBV2	TGTGCCAGCAGTAAAATTTACAGGGGCCCGGCAATCCAGCCCCAGCATTTT	CASSKIYRGPAIQPQHF
16	many	-	TRBJ1-5	TRBV7-9	TGTGCCAGCAGCTTATGGTCCGGACGGAGCAATCAGCCCCAGCATTTT	CASSLWSGRSNQPQHF
13	-	TRBD1	TRBJ2-1	TRBV12-3/TRBV12-4	TGTGCCAGCAGTCCGACAGGGACGAATGAGCAGTTCTTC	CASSPTGTNEQFF
14	few	-	TRBJ1-1	TRBV14	TGTGCCAGCAGCCAAGAGCAGGGAAGGGCTGAAGCTTTCTTT	CASSQEQGRAEAFF
15	few	-	TRBJ1-1	TRBV12-3/TRBV12-4	TGTGCCAGCACCACCCAGGCCTTAGTGAACACTGAAGCTTTCTTT	CASTTQALVNTEAFF
8	few	-	TRBJ2-3	TRBV6-1	TGTGCCACCAAACCGGGGTATTTT	CATKPGYF
13	few	-	TRBJ1-2	TRBV4-1	TGCGCCAGCAGCCAGGCGGACATCTTGGGCTACACCTTC	CASSQADILGYTF
14	-	TRBD2	TRBJ2-5	TRBV6-2/TRBV6-3	TGTGCCAGCACCGGCGAGCGGGGGCTTCAGACCCAGTACTTC	CASTGERGLQTQYF
16	few	TRBD1	TRBJ2-2	TRBV7-6	TGTGCCAGCAAGGACAGGGGGACGGCGAGCACCGGGGAGCTGTTTTTT	CASKDRGTASTGELFF
12	many	TRBD1	TRBJ2-1	TRBV6-5	TGTGCCAGCATTAACAGGGGACGGGAGCAGTTCTTC	CASINRGREQFF